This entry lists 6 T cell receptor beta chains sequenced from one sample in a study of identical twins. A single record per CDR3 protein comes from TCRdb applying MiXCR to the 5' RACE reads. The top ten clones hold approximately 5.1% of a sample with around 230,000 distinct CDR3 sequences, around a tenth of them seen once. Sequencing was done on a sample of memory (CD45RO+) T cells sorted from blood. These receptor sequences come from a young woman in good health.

The CDR3 nucleotides are TGTGCCAGCAGCTTGATGGGGACGAACACCGGGGAGCTGTTTTTT. Amino acid sequence: CASSLMGTNTGELFF. The V call is TRBV5-4, the J call TRBJ2-2; D is unresolved. This CDR3 comprises 15 residues. Germline assignment: CDR1 SGHNT and CDR2 YYREEE (reference sequence). V was shortened by 1 base and J by 0 bases, with 7 bases between the two germline ends.

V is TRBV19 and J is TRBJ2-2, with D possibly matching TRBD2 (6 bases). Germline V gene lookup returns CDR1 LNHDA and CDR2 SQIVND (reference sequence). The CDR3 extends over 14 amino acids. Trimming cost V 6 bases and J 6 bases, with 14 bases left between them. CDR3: CASRTVAGPGELFF. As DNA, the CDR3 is TGTGCCAGTAGAACAGTGGCGGGGCCCGGGGAGCTGTTTTTT.

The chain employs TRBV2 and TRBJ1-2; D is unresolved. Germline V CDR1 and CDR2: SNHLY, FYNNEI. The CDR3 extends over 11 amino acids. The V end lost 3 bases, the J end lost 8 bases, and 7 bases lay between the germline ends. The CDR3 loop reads CASSEGGGYTF. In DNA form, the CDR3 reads TGTGCCAGCAGTGAGGGCGGCGGCTACACCTTC.

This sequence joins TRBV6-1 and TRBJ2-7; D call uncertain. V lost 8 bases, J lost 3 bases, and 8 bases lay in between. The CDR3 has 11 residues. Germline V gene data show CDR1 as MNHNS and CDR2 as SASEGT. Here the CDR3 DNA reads TGTGCCAGCCAACGGCTCTACGAGCAGTACTTC. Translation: CASQRLYEQYF.

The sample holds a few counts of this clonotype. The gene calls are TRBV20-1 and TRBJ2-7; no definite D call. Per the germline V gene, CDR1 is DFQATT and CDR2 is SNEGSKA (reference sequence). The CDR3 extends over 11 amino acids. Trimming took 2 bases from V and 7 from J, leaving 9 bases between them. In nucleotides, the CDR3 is TGCAGTGCTAGACGAACCGTTGAGCAGTACTTC. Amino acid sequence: CSARRTVEQYF.

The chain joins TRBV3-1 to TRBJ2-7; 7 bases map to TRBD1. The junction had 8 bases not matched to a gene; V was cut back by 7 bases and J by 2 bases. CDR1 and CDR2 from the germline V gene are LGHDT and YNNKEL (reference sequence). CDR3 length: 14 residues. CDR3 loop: CASTPGQAAYEQYF. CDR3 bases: TGTGCCAGCACCCCAGGACAGGCTGCCTACGAGCAGTACTTC.